This T cell receptor (beta chain) emerged from a study of spatial heterogeneity in lung cancer. Study information: Among detected sequences, beta-chain ones consistently exceeded alpha-chain ones in number. Raw reads showed each unique TCR and UMI combination turning up more than ten times on average.

Time point given: sample taken at primary tumor resection. Samples came from around 70 TRACERx patients with untreated early-stage lung cancer. TCRdb ran MiXCR on the 5' RACE reads and lists one entry per CDR3 protein. The data contain 20,000 to 25,000 distinct CDR3 sequences, under 5.5% of them seen just once; the ten biggest clones take up 7.4%. This clonotype has at least ten counts. The germline gives CDR1 SGHDT, CDR2 YYEEEE. The CDR3 sequence is 15 residues long. Between the trimmed V and J ends, which lost 0 bases and 4 bases, there was a span of 13 bases. This specimen consisted of PBMCs, obtained at surgery. The chain couples TRBV5-6 to TRBJ2-5; D is perhaps TRBD1 or TRBD2 (6 bases each). This sequence originates from a male donor with early-stage non-small cell lung cancer. DNA of the CDR3: TGTGCCAGCAGCTTGGGTATCGGGGGCGGAGAGACCCAGTACTTC. Its translation is CASSLGIGGGETQYF.